One and the same sample provided the 9 T cell receptor beta chains below, sequenced in a study of early T cells in non-severe SARS-CoV-2 infection. TCRdb fed the 5' RACE reads into MiXCR, producing one record per CDR3 protein. The sample records about 33,000 distinct CDR3 sequences, 5% being singletons. Sequenced: whole blood. The origin of the receptors is an adult who was a healthcare worker with PCR-confirmed SARS-CoV-2 infection or an uninfected control (not recorded which).

The V gene is TRBV28, the J gene TRBJ1-1, with 10 bases aligning to TRBD1. Germline trimming cut 8 bases from V and 4 bases from J; bases unmatched to any gene: 4. Germline lookup yields CDR1 MDHEN and CDR2 SYDVKM. This CDR3 spans 13 amino acids. CDR3 sequence reads: CASDRGLGTEAFF. The DNA of the CDR3 is TGTGCCAGCGACAGGGGGCTTGGCACTGAAGCTTTCTTT. Full variable domain (missing parts from reference TRBV28 and TRBJ1-1): DVKVTQSSRYLVKRTGEKVFLECVQDMDHENMFWYRQDPGLGLRLIYFSYDVKMKEKGDIPEGYSVSREKKERFSLILESASTNQTSMYLCASDRGLGTEAFFGQGTRLTVV.

For this clonotype: Since a much larger clone is just one base distant, this may be a read error. The chain combines TRBV29-1 with TRBJ1-1; D unresolved. Trimming removed 6 bases from V and 1 base from J, with 9 bases in between. Germline loops: CDR1 SQVTM, CDR2 ANQGSEA. This CDR3 region has 12 residues. The CDR3 coding sequence is TGCAGCGTCCACAAGGGGAACACTGAAGCTTTCTTT. Translating it yields CSVHKGNTEAFF.

This clonotype was counted a few times. Germline and junction disagree at one end, which may indicate a read error. The rearrangement links TRBV29-1 to TRBJ2-3; D is possibly TRBD1 (6 bases). The CDR3 has 14 amino acids. CDR1 and CDR2 from the germline V gene are SQVTM and ANQGSEA. This CDR3 is CSAEQGSSTDTQYF. The CDR3 nucleotides read TGCAGCGCTGAACAGGGTTCGAGCACAGATACGCAGTATTTT.

J is TRBJ1-2 and V is TRBV6-2 or TRBV6-3, with D possibly being TRBD1 (5 bases). Trimming pared 0 bases from V and 7 bases from J, leaving 12 bases between. CDR3 length equals 14 residues. Germline-derived CDR1 and CDR2 are MNHEY and SVGEGT. The CDR3 DNA sequence: TGTGCCAGCAGTTACTCGGAAAAGGGACGTGGCTACACCTTC. Protein sequence: CASSYSEKGRGYTF.

This clonotype was found a few times. This chain connects TRBV28 to TRBJ2-1; the D gene is possibly TRBD2 (6 bases). The CDR3 runs 17 residues. Deletions cut 6 bases from V and 0 bases from J, with 18 bases between. CDR1 MDHEN and CDR2 SYDVKM come from the germline V gene. The CDR3: CASSLLRETSSYNEQFF. In nucleotides, the CDR3 is TGTGCCAGCAGCCTGCTTAGGGAGACTAGCTCCTACAATGAGCAGTTCTTC.

This sequence joins TRBV11-1 and TRBJ1-1; D remains unclear. The V end was cut by 2 bases, the J end by 1 base, with 11 bases between. Germline V lookup: CDR1 SGHAT, CDR2 FQDESV (reference sequence). The CDR3 runs to 15 residues. CDR3 region: CASSLTAAQNTEAFF. DNA of the CDR3: TGTGCCAGCAGCTTAACCGCAGCTCAGAACACTGAAGCTTTCTTT.

In this sample, this clonotype turned up a few times. V usage is TRBV6-5 and J usage is TRBJ2-1; D may match TRBD1 or TRBD2 (6 bases each). Trimming stripped 6 bases from V and 4 bases from J, with 19 bases between. The CDR3 covers 16 residues. Germline CDR1 MNHEY, CDR2 SVGAGI. CDR3: CASSATAGHLYNEQFF. CDR3 sequence (DNA): TGTGCCAGCAGCGCTACCGCGGGACACCTGTACAATGAGCAGTTCTTC.

A remark on this clonotype: A much larger clone lies one base from this, so it may be a read error. The chain recombines TRBV7-3 with TRBJ1-3; perhaps TRBD1 as D (6 bases). Trimming took 4 bases from V and 0 from J, leaving 13 bases between them. This CDR3 region has 16 residues. The germline CDR1 and CDR2 sequences are SGHTA and FQGTGA. This chain's CDR3 is CASSWQGTNSGNTIYF. CDR3 nucleotide sequence: TGTGCCAGCAGCTGGCAGGGGACTAACTCTGGAAACACCATATATTTT.

This clonotype was seen many times. The V gene is TRBV6-4, the J gene TRBJ1-1, with a possible D match to TRBD1 (5 bases). CDR1 and CDR2 (germline): MRHNA, SNTAGT. This CDR3 comprises 14 residues. The V end lost 2 bases, the J end lost 4 bases, and 11 bases lay between the germline ends. This chain's CDR3 is CASSDGQGGTEAFF. CDR3 sequence (DNA): TGTGCCAGCAGTGACGGGCAGGGTGGCACTGAAGCTTTCTTT.